The TCR beta chain under discussion was sequenced for a study of blood T cell repertoires in COVID-19. Generated by immunoSEQ multiplex PCR, the TCRdb table keeps only in-frame clones and is missing some. The sample shows roughly 100,000 clones, more than 85% of them seen only once. Specimen: peripheral blood. The receptor comes from a man aged 18 to 29 with acute or convalescent COVID-19.

The CDR3 sequence is CSVEVHTSYEQYF. The CDR3 DNA is TGCAGCGTTGAAGTCCACACCTCCTACGAGCAGTACTTC. V and J are TRBV29-1 and TRBJ2-7; D is uncertain. CDR3 length equals 13 residues. The germline V gene has CDR1 SQVTM and CDR2 ANQGSEA. Trimming removed 1 base from V and 0 bases from J, with 7 bases in between.